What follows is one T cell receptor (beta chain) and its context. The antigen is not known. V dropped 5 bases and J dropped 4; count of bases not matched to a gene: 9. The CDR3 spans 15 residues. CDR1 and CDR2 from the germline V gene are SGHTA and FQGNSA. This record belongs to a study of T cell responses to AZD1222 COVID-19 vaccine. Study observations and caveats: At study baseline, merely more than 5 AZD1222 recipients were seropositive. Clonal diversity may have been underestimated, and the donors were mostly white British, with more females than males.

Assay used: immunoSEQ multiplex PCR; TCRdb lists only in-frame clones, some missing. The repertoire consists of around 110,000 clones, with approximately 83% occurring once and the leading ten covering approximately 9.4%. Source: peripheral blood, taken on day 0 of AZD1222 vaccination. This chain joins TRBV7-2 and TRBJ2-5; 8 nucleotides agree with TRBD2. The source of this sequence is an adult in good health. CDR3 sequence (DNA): TGTGCCAGCAGCCCTTGGGGTAGCGGGACAGAGACCCAGTACTTC. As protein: CASSPWGSGTETQYF. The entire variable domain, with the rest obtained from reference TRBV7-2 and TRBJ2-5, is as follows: GAGVSQSPSNKVTEKGKDVELRCDPISGHTALYWYRQSLGQGLEFLIYFQGNSAPDKSGLPSDRFSAERTGGSVSTLTIQRTQQEDSAVYLCASSPWGSGTETQYFGPGTRLLVL.